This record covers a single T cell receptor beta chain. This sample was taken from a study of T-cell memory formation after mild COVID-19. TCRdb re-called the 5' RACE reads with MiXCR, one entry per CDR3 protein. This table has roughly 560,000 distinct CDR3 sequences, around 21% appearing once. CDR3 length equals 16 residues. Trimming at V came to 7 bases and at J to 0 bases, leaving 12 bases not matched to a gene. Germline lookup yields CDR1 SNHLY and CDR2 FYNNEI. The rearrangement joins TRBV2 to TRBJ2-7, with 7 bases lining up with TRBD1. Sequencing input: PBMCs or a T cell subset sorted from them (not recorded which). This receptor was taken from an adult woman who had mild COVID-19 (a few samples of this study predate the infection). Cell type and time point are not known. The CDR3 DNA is TGTGCCAGCACCGAAGAAACAGGGGTCGTCTCCTACGAGCAGTACTTC. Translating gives CASTEETGVVSYEQYF.